This T cell receptor (beta chain) is from a study of Ad26.COV2.S vaccination and SARS-CoV-2 variants (dated by TCRdb to the early 2020s). Turning to the overall study: Vaccine-arm donors were drawn from COV1001, a multicentre, randomized, double-blind, placebo-controlled phase I-IIa trial of Ad26.COV2.S in healthy adults. Ad26.COV2.S was administered intramuscularly at 5 x 10^10 or 1 x 10^11 viral particles, either as a single shot or as two shots given 56 days apart. Sequencing of the TCRbeta repertoire served to evaluate the specificity and breadth of SARS-CoV-2-reactive T cell receptors following Ad26.COV2.S vaccination. The TCR-sequenced set comprised around 30 samples: about 19 Ad26.COV2.S vaccine recipients, 5 placebo recipients and 8 SARS-CoV-2 convalescent individuals. Trial participants were randomized into five groups of five: low-dose or high-dose Ad26.COV2.S given once or twice, or placebo on both occasions. Throughout the experiments and outcome assessment, investigators stayed blinded to trial group allocation. What the study reported, not specific to this receptor: It was noted by the authors that total T cell responses may have been underestimated by the TCR breadth and depth analyses. Ad26.COV2.S recipients had higher spike-specific TCR breadth than placebo recipients (P = 0.0014). Comparing responses between vaccine doses or regimens was not something the study was powered to do. Non-spike TCR breadth was comparable between vaccine and placebo recipients, consistent with the vaccine containing only spike. After vaccination, spike-specific CD8+ and CD4+ T cell responses were reported to show substantial breadth.

TCRbeta CDR3 regions were sequenced with the immunoSEQ Assay. After extraction, genomic DNA underwent amplification by bias-controlled multiplex PCR, followed by high-throughput sequencing. Regarding the original processing steps: To quantify the absolute abundance of every unique TCRbeta CDR3 region, sequences were collapsed and filtered. T cell fraction was estimated by normalizing TCRbeta template counts to usable DNA, which was measured by amplifying reference genes present in all nucleated cells. Repertoire TCRs were annotated as SARS-CoV-2-specific by exact matching of V gene, CDR3 amino acid sequence and J gene to a known reactive TCR set. The reference SARS-CoV-2 TCR set was derived from MIRA and filtered for enrichment in COVID-19-positive ImmuneCODE repertoires, a step that removed public or cross-reactive TCRs. Based on the MIRA antigens, annotated TCRs were further analysed at the level of specific ORF or position within ORF. Breadth was defined as annotated unique rearrangements over total unique productive rearrangements; depth was the summed frequency of those rearrangements. Group comparisons of TCR breadth used two-sided Wilcoxon rank-sum tests. In TCRdb, the immuneACCESS table is reduced to in-frame sequences with V and J assigned. These tables do not hold every clone; where another copy was compared, an unresolved V gene accounts for under half, and the others remain unexplained. That table supplies the V and J calls and clone size; D and trimming were determined from the DNA. This sample holds about 680,000 clones; roughly nine tenths were observed only once. The leading ten clones occupy about 1.5% of the sample.

In the paper's terms, the treatment or condition label means: roughly 18 received Ad26.COV2.S at low or high dose, single or two shots; about 5 received placebo; per-sample allocation not given. For vaccine and placebo recipients, the sequenced repertoires came from samples collected on day 63 after the first injection. Between 29 July and 7 August 2020, Cohort 1b enrolled about two dozen adults aged 18-55 years at one site in Boston, USA. Ad26.COV2.S consisted of a replication-incompetent adenovirus type 26 vector by which a prefusion-stabilized SARS-CoV-2 spike protein from the original Wuhan strain was expressed. Taken from the germline V gene (reference sequence), the CDR1 and CDR2 loops are SEHNR and FQNEAQ. The CDR3 runs 15 residues from the cysteine to the phenylalanine. The entry retains the CDR3 DNA only, 45 bases that are in frame from base 1. Germline trimming amounts to 2 bases on V and 5 bases on J, with 3 as the count of junction bases outside the gene matches.

For this clone: What antigen it recognizes has not been identified. Nothing much larger sits one base from this clone, and base qualities are not available.

The starting material was peripheral blood, obtained in a trial of Ad26.COV2.S vaccine versus placebo. Recombination linked TRBV7-9 to TRBJ2-1; the central 10 bases match TRBD2. This TCR was recovered from a person between 18 and 59 years old who received the Ad26.COV2.S COVID-19 vaccine or a placebo. The CDR3 amino acid sequence is: CASSLRLAGDNEQFF. The DNA sequence is given as TGTGCCAGCAGCTTACGGCTAGCGGGGGACAATGAGCAGTTCTTC.